The present entry profiles one T cell receptor beta chain with its context. Its antigen remains unidentified. Treatment denoted: over 15 received Ad26.COV2.S at low or high dose, single or two shots; about 5 received placebo; per-sample allocation not given. On day 63 after the first injection, vaccine and placebo recipients gave samples. The sample came from a Boston adult aged 18-55 years. The administered vaccine (an Ad26 vector) expressed Wuhan-strain SARS-CoV-2 spike. This table comes from immunoSEQ multiplex PCR, and its TCRdb copy is limited to in-frame clones, with some not included. The sample carries about 480,000 clones, roughly 89% recorded once. This sample was taken from a study of Ad26.COV2.S vaccination and SARS-CoV-2 variants. The germline V and J ends were trimmed by 3 bases and 10 bases, with 10 bases remaining between them. This CDR3 spans 13 amino acids. Points from the study as a whole: Researchers cautioned that TCR breadth and depth analyses may have underestimated total T cell responses.

This chain links TRBV12-3 or TRBV12-4 with TRBJ1-6; D unresolved. The receptor was derived from a person aged 18-60 years who received the Ad26.COV2.S COVID-19 vaccine or a placebo. The sample was peripheral blood, taken in a trial of Ad26.COV2.S vaccine versus placebo. In DNA form, the CDR3 reads TGTGCCAGCAGTTTTTCCCCGGGGTCACCCCTCCACTTT. Its translation is CASSFSPGSPLHF.